This entry lists 31 T cell receptor beta chains sequenced from one sample in a study of T cells in Graves' hyperthyroidism and ophthalmopathy. TCR beta CDR3 sequences were amplified from RNA transcripts. Primed by the HTBI set, a first-round RT-PCR was run on the TCR CDR3. TCRdb independently ran MiXCR on the multiplex PCR reads; one entry per CDR3 protein. The table records fewer than 900,000 distinct CDR3 sequences, about 16% of them present only once. The sequencing sample was made of blood. These receptors all come from a man between 18 and 29 years old with Graves' hyperthyroidism.

This clonotype was picked up many times. The chain uses TRBV2 and TRBJ2-7, with a tentative D call TRBD2 (6 bases). The CDR3 sequence is 12 residues long. With 7 bases removed from V and 5 bases from J, the gap between germline ends came to 12 bases. The germline CDR1 and CDR2 sequences are SNHLY and FYNNEI. The CDR3 reads CASKEERDEQYF. CDR3 DNA sequence: TGTGCCAGCAAAGAGGAGCGGGACGAGCAGTACTTC.

This clonotype showed up many times. J is TRBJ2-7 and V is TRBV4-3; 7 bases map to TRBD1. The germline gives CDR1 LGHNA, CDR2 YSLEER. Trimming took 4 bases from V and 5 from J; bases not matched to a gene: 11. The CDR3 runs to 15 residues. CDR3 amino acids: CASSPGTAQRNEQYF. The CDR3 DNA follows: TGCGCCAGCAGCCCCGGGACAGCCCAGCGCAACGAGCAGTACTTC.

CDR3 nucleotides: TGCAGTGCTAGAGGGGACCTTAATCAGCCCCAGCATTTT. Amino acids: CSARGDLNQPQHF. The chain is built from TRBV20-1 and TRBJ1-5; D perhaps matches TRBD1 (5 bases). With 1 base removed from V and 4 bases from J, the gap between germline ends came to 8 bases. CDR3 length: 13 residues. The V gene's germline CDR1 is DFQATT and CDR2 SNEGSKA (reference sequence).

The J gene is TRBJ1-5, the V gene TRBV2, with 7 bases aligning to TRBD1. Per the germline V gene, CDR1 is SNHLY and CDR2 is FYNNEI. The CDR3 has 16 residues. With 5 bases clipped from V and 0 bases from J, the junction kept 7 bases outside the gene matches. This chain's CDR3 is CASSYRDSHSNQPQHF. For the CDR3, the DNA is TGTGCCAGCAGTTACCGGGACAGCCATAGCAATCAGCCCCAGCATTTT.

The chain combines TRBV12-3 or TRBV12-4 with TRBJ2-1, with D uncertain. This CDR3 contains 11 residues. V was trimmed by 7 bases and J by 9 bases, leaving 10 bases between them. This CDR3 is CASTQSAEQFF. CDR3 bases: TGTGCCAGCACCCAGAGTGCTGAGCAGTTCTTC.

The V call is TRBV15, the J call TRBJ1-1; no firm D call. V was cut by 8 bases and J by 6 bases, with 16 bases left in between. The CDR3 consists of 13 residues. Germline values: CDR1 LNHNV, CDR2 YYDKDF (reference sequence). This chain's CDR3 is CATVGLQSPEAFF. The CDR3, as DNA: TGTGCCACCGTGGGTCTTCAAAGCCCTGAAGCTTTCTTT. The full variable domain, rest sourced from reference TRBV15 and TRBJ1-1, is DAMVIQNPRYQVTQFGKPVTLSCSQTLNHNVMYWYQQKSSQAPKLLFHYYDKDFNNEADTPDNFQSRRPNTSFCFLDIRSPGLGDTAMYLCATVGLQSPEAFFGQGTRLTVV.

This clonotype was detected only a few times. The V and J genes are TRBV30 and TRBJ1-1; D may be TRBD1 (5 bases). The CDR3 extends over 12 amino acids. From germline, CDR1 is GTSNPN and CDR2 SVGIG (reference sequence). Trimming stripped 1 base from V and 9 bases from J, with 12 bases between. The CDR3 bases are TGTGCCTGGAGTGGTGGGGGGAGGCAAGCTTTCTTT. The encoded protein is CAWSGGGRQAFF.

This CDR3 is CATSDAGTDYNEQFF. CDR3 sequence (DNA): TGTGCCACCAGTGATGCAGGGACAGACTACAATGAGCAGTTCTTC. The genes are TRBV24-1 and TRBJ2-1; 7 nucleotides align to TRBD1. The J segment lost 3 bases and the V segment lost 3 bases, leaving 4 bases of the junction unmatched. The CDR3 sequence is 15 residues long. Germline CDR1 and CDR2: KGHDR and SFDVKD.

This clonotype was seen only a few times. This chain links TRBV20-1 with TRBJ1-5; TRBD1 matches at 8 bases. The germline gives CDR1 DFQATT, CDR2 SNEGSKA (reference sequence). V dropped 4 bases and J dropped 0; count of bases not matched to a gene: 8. The CDR3 runs to 16 residues. In DNA, the CDR3 is TGCAGTGCTATCCGGGACAGGACGTATAGCAATCAGCCCCAGCATTTT. This codes for CSAIRDRTYSNQPQHF.

The CDR3 spells CASRSKTGTGPGNTIYF. Here the CDR3 DNA reads TGTGCCAGCAGGTCAAAGACCGGGACAGGGCCTGGAAACACCATATATTTT. The genes are TRBV7-9 and TRBJ1-3; 9 nucleotides line up with TRBD1. Losses at the gene ends were 6 bases for V and 2 bases for J; bases not matched to a gene: 11. Looked up from germline, CDR1 is SEHNR and CDR2 is FQNEAQ (reference sequence). This CDR3 comprises 17 residues.

This clonotype was seen more than once but under ten times. CDR3 nucleotides: TGTGCCAGCAGTACCCGGGACAGGTTAGATGAGCAGTTCTTC. Its translation: CASSTRDRLDEQFF. The chain combines TRBV6-2 or TRBV6-3 with TRBJ2-1; 8 bases align to TRBD1. Trimming removed 5 bases from V and 8 bases from J; junction bases left unmatched: 8. The CDR3 is 14 residues long. Germline V lookup: CDR1 MNHEY, CDR2 SVGEGT.

V usage is TRBV20-1 and J usage is TRBJ2-4, with 7 bases that match TRBD1. V lost 1 base and J lost 0; bases outside the gene matches: 3. Germline-derived CDR1 and CDR2 are DFQATT and SNEGSKA (reference sequence). This CDR3 contains 15 residues. CDR3 DNA: TGCAGTGCTAGAGGGGACAGTCTAGCCAAAAACATTCAGTACTTC. It is translated as CSARGDSLAKNIQYF.

The chain combines TRBV9 with TRBJ2-3, with D tentatively TRBD2 (6 bases). Germline V gene lookup returns CDR1 SGDLS and CDR2 YYNGEE. The V end was cut by 2 bases, the J end by 0 bases, with 13 bases between. This CDR3 comprises 16 residues. The CDR3 region has the DNA TGTGCCAGCAGCGTGGAGCTCGGGAGAAGCACAGATACGCAGTATTTT. It yields the protein CASSVELGRSTDTQYF.

This clonotype was detected only a few times. CDR3: CSARVGAVSTEAFF. The CDR3, as DNA: TGCAGTGCTAGAGTCGGGGCGGTGAGCACTGAAGCTTTCTTT. V is TRBV20-1 and J is TRBJ1-1; possible D gene TRBD1, 5 bases. The length of the CDR3 is 14 residues. CDR1 and CDR2 (germline): DFQATT, SNEGSKA (reference sequence). V was shortened by 1 base and J by 4 bases, with 13 bases between the two germline ends.

This clonotype came up many times. CDR3 protein: CASSPGRRMYF. The CDR3 nucleotides are TGTGCCAGCAGTCCGGGCCGTCGGATGTACTTC. The J gene is TRBJ2-5, the V gene TRBV12-3 or TRBV12-4; no reliable D call. This CDR3 has 11 residues. Trimming took 5 bases from V and 13 from J, leaving 14 bases between them.

This clonotype was picked up many times. The J gene is TRBJ2-7, the V gene TRBV20-1; weak D call: TRBD2 (5 bases). The V and J ends lost 0 bases and 6 bases respectively, with 9 bases between them. The CDR3 is made up of 12 amino acids. CDR1 and CDR2 from the germline V gene are DFQATT and SNEGSKA (reference sequence). The CDR3 bases are TGCAGTGCTAGAGATGGAGGCGGCGAGCAGTACTTC. Amino acids: CSARDGGGEQYF.

This clonotype was observed a few times. The CDR3 nucleotides are TGTGCCAGCAGAGTTTGGAACTCCTACAATGAGCAGTTCTTC. Translated: CASRVWNSYNEQFF. This rearrangement joins TRBV5-6 to TRBJ2-1; no definite D call. The CDR3 is made up of 14 amino acids. V was trimmed by 5 bases and J by 0 bases, leaving 9 bases between them. In germline, CDR1 is SGHDT, CDR2 YYEEEE.

This clonotype was seen many times. The rearrangement uses TRBV11-1 and TRBJ1-2; 7 bases align to TRBD1. Trimming cost V 3 bases and J 3 bases; bases outside gene matches: 1. The CDR3 covers 13 residues. CDR1 and CDR2 from the germline V gene are SGHAT and FQDESV (reference sequence). The CDR3 sequence is CASSFDRDYGYTF. CDR3 in DNA: TGTGCCAGCAGCTTTGACAGGGACTATGGCTACACCTTC. The whole variable domain, filled in from reference TRBV11-1 and TRBJ1-2, reads EAEVAQSPRYKITEKSQAVAFWCDPISGHATLYWYRQILGQGPELLVQFQDESVVDDSQLPKDRFSAERLKGVDSTLKIQPAELGDSAMYLCASSFDRDYGYTFGSGTRLTVV.

The rearrangement joins TRBV4-1 to TRBJ1-1; tentatively, D is TRBD1 (6 bases). CDR1 and CDR2 from the germline V gene are MGHRA and YSYEKL. This CDR3 is 16 amino acids long. Deletions cut 1 base from V and 4 bases from J, with 16 bases between. CDR3 in DNA: TGCGCCAGCAGCCAAGTGTCCAGCGGGGGCATCACTGAAGCTTTCTTT. This gives the protein CASSQVSSGGITEAFF.

In this sample, this clonotype turned up a few times. The chain links TRBV7-2 to TRBJ1-1; TRBD1 matches 8 bases. The V segment lost 5 bases and the J segment 4 bases; nucleotides outside the gene matches: 6. This CDR3 comprises 14 residues. CDR1 SGHTA and CDR2 FQGNSA come from the germline V gene. CDR3 in DNA: TGTGCCAGCAGCAGACGGGACAGGTTCACTGAAGCTTTCTTT. Protein: CASSRRDRFTEAFF.

V and J are TRBV6-2 or TRBV6-3 and TRBJ2-3; either TRBD1 or TRBD2 may fit D (5 bases each). V shed 6 bases and J shed 6 bases, with 13 bases lying between them. In germline, CDR1 is MNHEY, CDR2 SVGEGT. The CDR3 covers 13 residues. The CDR3 loop reads CASRGVREDTQYF. The DNA of the CDR3 is TGTGCCAGCAGGGGGGTTAGGGAGGATACGCAGTATTTT.

This clonotype has a count of ten or more. V and J are TRBV27 and TRBJ2-5; 10 bases are a match to TRBD2. CDR1 MNHEY and CDR2 SMNVEV come from the germline V gene (reference sequence). Losses at the gene ends were 6 bases for V and 5 bases for J; bases not matched to a gene: 6. The CDR3 runs 14 residues. The CDR3, as DNA: TGTGCCAGCAGCCCTTGGACTAGCGGCGAGACCCAGTACTTC. This sequence encodes CASSPWTSGETQYF.

This chain joins TRBV19 and TRBJ1-5; 7 bases line up with TRBD1. CDR1 LNHDA and CDR2 SQIVND come from the germline V gene (reference sequence). The CDR3 loop spans 18 amino acids. V was pared by 7 bases and J by 1 base, with 16 bases of the junction left unmatched. CDR3 bases: TGTGCCAGTACCTCCGAGGGGACAGCTATATCAAGCAATCAGCCCCAGCATTTT. Translation gives CASTSEGTAISSNQPQHF. Using reference TRBV19 and TRBJ1-5 for the parts outside the CDR3, the full variable domain is DGGITQSPKYLFRKEGQNVTLSCEQNLNHDAMYWYRQDPGQGLRLIYYSQIVNDFQKGDIAEGYSVSREKKESFPLTVTSAQKNPTAFYLCASTSEGTAISSNQPQHFGDGTRLSIL.

The chain recombines TRBV7-8 with TRBJ1-1; possible D gene TRBD1, 6 bases. Germline-derived CDR1 and CDR2 are SGHVS and FQNEAQ. The V gene lost 4 bases and the J gene lost 5 bases, with 17 bases spanning the gap. This CDR3 is built from 15 residues. The CDR3 sequence: CASSYRAARRTEAFF. The CDR3 region has the DNA TGTGCCAGCAGCTACAGGGCAGCAAGAAGGACTGAAGCTTTCTTT.

The chain couples TRBV6-2 or TRBV6-3 to TRBJ2-7, with D maybe TRBD2 (5 bases). Germline V gene data show CDR1 as MNHEY and CDR2 as SVGEGT. CDR3 length: 15 amino acids. The ends were cut back, 0 bases at V and 2 bases at J, with 11 bases in the middle. The CDR3 reads CASSYSLSAAYEQYF. The CDR3 DNA follows: TGTGCCAGCAGTTACTCGCTTTCAGCGGCCTACGAGCAGTACTTC.

This clonotype was observed a few times. V usage is TRBV5-4 and J usage is TRBJ2-7; D uncertain. In germline, CDR1 is SGHNT, CDR2 YYREEE (reference sequence). V shed 4 bases and J shed 7 bases, with 12 bases lying between them. CDR3 length equals 12 residues. CDR3 residues: CASSPLEGEQYF. DNA of the CDR3: TGTGCCAGCAGCCCCCTCGAAGGGGAGCAGTACTTC.

This clonotype was picked up many times. V usage is TRBV27 and J usage is TRBJ2-7; the match to TRBD1 covers 12 bases. The V gene end was trimmed by 5 bases and the J gene end by 6 bases; junction bases not matched to a gene: 5. CDR3 length equals 14 residues. The V gene's germline CDR1 is MNHEY and CDR2 SMNVEV (reference sequence). The DNA for the CDR3 is TGTGCCAGCAGTCCAGGGACAGGGGGCCTCGAGCAGTACTTC. It codes for CASSPGTGGLEQYF.

On this clonotype itself: A read error may be the cause here, since a much bigger clone is one base away. J is TRBJ2-3 and V is TRBV11-2; D perhaps matches TRBD2 (5 bases). CDR3 length equals 15 residues. V lost 4 bases and J lost 3, with 14 bases in between. CDR1 and CDR2 (germline): SGHAT, FQNNGV. In nucleotides, the CDR3 is TGTGCCAGCAGCTCTGATGCAAGCGGTACAGATACGCAGTATTTT. Its protein is CASSSDASGTDTQYF. The entire variable domain, with the rest obtained from reference TRBV11-2 and TRBJ2-3, is as follows: EAGVAQSPRYKIIEKRQSVAFWCNPISGHATLYWYQQILGQGPKLLIQFQNNGVVDDSQLPKDRFSAERLKGVDSTLKIQPAKLEDSAVYLCASSSDASGTDTQYFGPGTRLTVL.

The sample holds a few counts of this clonotype. The chain recombines TRBV11-2 with TRBJ2-2; 9 bases align to TRBD2. V lost 4 bases and J lost 6; bases outside the gene matches: 6. CDR1 and CDR2 (germline): SGHAT, FQNNGV. The CDR3 contains 15 residues. The CDR3 DNA sequence: TGTGCCAGCAGCTATGCGGGACTAGCCTCCGGGGAGCTGTTTTTT. Translated: CASSYAGLASGELFF.

This clonotype was observed at least ten times. The chain carries TRBV28 and TRBJ2-7, with 8 nucleotides matching TRBD1. This CDR3 has 14 amino acids. The germline V gene encodes CDR1 MDHEN and CDR2 SYDVKM. Germline trimming cut 6 bases from V and 3 bases from J; bases unmatched to any gene: 7. CDR3 protein: CASRQGQGFYEQYF. The CDR3 DNA sequence: TGTGCCAGCAGACAAGGACAGGGATTCTACGAGCAGTACTTC.

The table lists this clonotype with many counts. The chain links TRBV7-9 to TRBJ2-7; 8 bases match TRBD2. CDR1 is SEHNR and CDR2 is FQNEAQ in the germline V gene (reference sequence). V was clipped by 6 bases and J by 2 bases; unmatched bases: 9. The CDR3 is made up of 15 amino acids. CDR3 region: CASSGGTRGPYEQYF. CDR3 bases: TGTGCCAGCAGTGGTGGGACTAGGGGCCCCTACGAGCAGTACTTC.